Shown below are 30 T cell receptor beta chains from a single sample sequenced in a study of blood T cell repertoires in COVID-19. Some clones are missing from TCRdb's copy, which holds only in-frame ones; the method was immunoSEQ multiplex PCR. The sample carries about 200,000 clones, around 85% recorded once. Sequencing was carried out using peripheral blood. The receptors come from a man aged 35 to 55 with acute or convalescent COVID-19.

This clone was recorded once. The genes are TRBV19 and TRBJ2-4; D perhaps matches TRBD2 (5 bases). The CDR3 contains 15 residues. Trimming removed 5 bases at V and 8 bases at J, with 19 bases between. CDR1 and CDR2 from the germline V gene are LNHDA and SQIVND (reference sequence). CDR3 sequence: CASSLLERVGDIQYF. CDR3 nucleotide sequence: TGTGCCAGTAGTCTTCTAGAGCGAGTCGGGGACATTCAGTACTTC.

The chain joins TRBV21-1 to TRBJ2-3; TRBD2, as called in the table, went unchecked against the DNA. TRBV21-1 corresponds to a pseudogene. This CDR3 contains 17 residues. CDR3 sequence: CASSKSGGSLGTDTQYF. Written as DNA, the CDR3 is TGTGCCAGCAGCAAAAGTGGCGGGAGCCTTGGCACAGATACGCAGTATTTT.

The rearrangement links TRBV7-2 to TRBJ1-2, with D tentatively TRBD1 (5 bases). Germline CDR1 and CDR2: SGHTA and FQGNSA. Trimming took 0 bases from V and 2 from J, leaving 7 bases between them. The CDR3 spans 14 residues. In nucleotides, the CDR3 is TGTGCCAGCAGCTTAGCGTCAGGGAACTATGGCTACACCTTC. This sequence encodes CASSLASGNYGYTF. The full variable domain, its missing parts supplied by reference TRBV7-2 and TRBJ1-2, is GAGVSQSPSNKVTEKGKDVELRCDPISGHTALYWYRQSLGQGLEFLIYFQGNSAPDKSGLPSDRFSAERTGGSVSTLTIQRTQQEDSAVYLCASSLASGNYGYTFGSGTRLTVV.

This clone showed up just once. The chain uses TRBV6-2 or TRBV6-3 and TRBJ1-4, with 9 bases that match TRBD1. The V and J ends lost 0 bases and 6 bases, in that order; junction bases with no gene match: 8. This CDR3 is 17 amino acids long. In germline, CDR1 is MNHEY, CDR2 SVGEGT. This CDR3 reads CASSYSWSRTGDEKLFF. CDR3 coding DNA: TGTGCCAGCAGTTACTCGTGGAGCCGGACAGGGGATGAAAAACTGTTTTTT.

The chain employs TRBV7-2 and TRBJ1-6, with 7 bases matching TRBD1. Germline CDR1 SGHTA, CDR2 FQGNSA. The CDR3 length is 16 residues. The V and J ends lost 2 bases and 6 bases, in that order; junction bases with no gene match: 7. CDR3 sequence: CASSLRKGAINSPLHF. DNA for the CDR3: TGTGCCAGCAGCTTAAGAAAGGGGGCGATTAATTCACCCCTCCACTTT.

J is TRBJ1-6 and V is TRBV9; D is possibly TRBD1 (5 bases). CDR3 length equals 15 residues. V gave up 1 base and J gave up 2 bases, with 7 bases separating them. Germline V lookup: CDR1 SGDLS, CDR2 YYNGEE. CDR3 DNA sequence: TGTGCCAGCAGCGTACAGGGTGCCTATAATTCACCCCTCCACTTT. Translated, it gives CASSVQGAYNSPLHF.

This chain uses TRBV7-3 with TRBJ2-3, with 14 nucleotides matching TRBD2. CDR1 and CDR2 (germline): SGHTA, FQGTGA. Trimming cost V 3 bases and J 6 bases; bases outside gene matches: 8. The CDR3 runs to 17 residues. This CDR3 reads CASSFGLAGGVADTQYF. The CDR3 region has the DNA TGTGCCAGCAGCTTTGGACTAGCGGGAGGAGTTGCGGATACGCAGTATTTT.

The genes are TRBV4-3 and TRBJ1-5, with D possibly matching TRBD1 (6 bases). The CDR3 is 17 amino acids. Trimming shortened V by 0 bases and J by 2 bases, and 14 bases separated the two germline ends. From germline, CDR1 is LGHNA and CDR2 YSLEER. This CDR3 is CASSQDPATGRNQPQHF. The CDR3 bases are TGCGCCAGCAGCCAAGACCCCGCCACAGGGCGCAATCAGCCCCAGCATTTT.

The V call is TRBV7-6, the J call TRBJ2-3; D perhaps matches TRBD2 (7 bases). Trimming removed 5 bases at V and 0 bases at J, with 15 bases between. Germline CDR1 and CDR2: SGHVS and FNYEAQ. This CDR3 is 16 amino acids long. Written as DNA, the CDR3 is TGTGCCAGCAGCCTCCAAACGGGGGGCAGCACAGATACGCAGTATTTT. This translates into CASSLQTGGSTDTQYF.

This chain uses TRBV2 with TRBJ2-2, with TRBD1 identical over 7 bases. With V trimmed by 6 bases and J by 7 bases, 8 bases remained unmatched. Per the germline V gene, CDR1 is SNHLY and CDR2 is FYNNEI. The CDR3 has 14 residues. The CDR3 DNA reads as TGTGCCAGCAGGAATAGGGGGCCTGGCGGGGAGCTGTTTTTT. It translates to CASRNRGPGGELFF.

This clone was seen a handful of times. This chain joins TRBV5-1 and TRBJ2-3, with 13 bases lining up with TRBD2. The CDR3 consists of 15 residues. Trimming removed 3 bases from V and 6 bases from J; junction bases left unmatched: 4. CDR1 SGHRS and CDR2 YFSETQ come from the germline V gene. The CDR3 here is CASSSGTSGIDTQYF. The DNA for the CDR3 is TGCGCCAGCAGCTCCGGGACTAGCGGGATTGATACGCAGTATTTT. Together with reference TRBV5-1 and TRBJ2-3, the CDR3 gives the full variable domain: KAGVTQTPRYLIKTRGQQVTLSCSPISGHRSVSWYQQTPGQGLQFLFEYFSETQRNKGNFPGRFSGRQFSNSRSEMNVSTLELGDSALYLCASSSGTSGIDTQYFGPGTRLTVL.

The chain uses TRBV11-1 and TRBJ1-1; D is undetermined. The CDR3 covers 13 residues. V was cut by 8 bases and J by 1 base, with 11 bases left in between. The germline CDR1 and CDR2 sequences are SGHAT and FQDESV (reference sequence). The CDR3: CASGPSGNTEAFF. DNA of the CDR3: TGTGCCAGCGGCCCCAGTGGGAACACTGAAGCTTTCTTT.

The chain is built from TRBV7-8 and TRBJ2-7; a possible D gene is TRBD2 (5 bases). Germline V gene sequence: CDR1 SGHVS, CDR2 FQNEAQ. This CDR3 spans 15 amino acids. The germline V and J ends were trimmed by 4 bases and 4 bases, with 17 bases remaining between them. In nucleotides, the CDR3 is TGTGCCAGCAGCTCACGCCAGAGGGATTTATACGAGCAGTACTTC. Protein product: CASSSRQRDLYEQYF. The variable domain in full, completed from reference TRBV7-8 and TRBJ2-7, reads GAGVSQSPRYKVAKRGQDVALRCDPISGHVSLFWYQQALGQGPEFLTYFQNEAQLDKSGLPSDRFFAERPEGSVSTLKIQRTQQEDSAVYLCASSSRQRDLYEQYFGPGTRLTVT.

This chain uses TRBV2 with TRBJ1-6; D ambiguous. Trimming removed 4 bases from V and 7 bases from J, with 11 bases in between. The CDR3 totals 14 residues. Per the germline V gene, CDR1 is SNHLY and CDR2 is FYNNEI. CDR3 in DNA: TGTGCCAGCAGTGCGTCCCTAGAGAATTCACCCCTCCACTTT. Its protein product is CASSASLENSPLHF.

The CDR3 nucleotides are TGCAGTGCTAAGGGGCTCTACGAGCAGTACTTC. Amino acid sequence: CSAKGLYEQYF. This rearrangement joins TRBV20-1 to TRBJ2-7, with D possibly matching TRBD1 (5 bases). Deletions cut 4 bases from V and 3 bases from J, with 7 bases between. CDR3 length equals 11 residues. Germline V CDR1 and CDR2: DFQATT, SNEGSKA (reference sequence).

V and J are TRBV30 and TRBJ2-1, with D possibly being TRBD1 (6 bases). The germline V gene has CDR1 GTSNPN and CDR2 SVGIG (reference sequence). V lost 2 bases, J lost 2 bases, and 13 bases lay in between. CDR3 length: 15 amino acids. The CDR3 loop reads CAWSKRRGTYNEQFF. Here the CDR3 DNA reads TGTGCCTGGAGTAAAAGAAGGGGGACCTACAATGAGCAGTTCTTC.

The chain is built from TRBV7-9 and TRBJ2-1, with D possibly matching TRBD2 (6 bases). Germline loops: CDR1 SEHNR, CDR2 FQNEAQ (reference sequence). The ends were cut back, 2 bases at V and 0 bases at J, with 8 bases in the middle. This CDR3 has 15 residues. In DNA form, the CDR3 reads TGTGCCAGCAGCTTATCAGCGGGCTCCTACAATGAGCAGTTCTTC. Translated: CASSLSAGSYNEQFF.

This clone was observed once. The chain uses TRBV7-2 and TRBJ2-5; 7 positions match TRBD2. The CDR3 length is 14 residues. Germline CDR1 and CDR2: SGHTA and FQGNSA. J lost 2 bases, V lost 3 bases, and 3 bases had no gene match. The CDR3 protein is CASSFGTTQETQYF. CDR3 bases: TGTGCCAGCAGCTTCGGGACTACGCAAGAGACCCAGTACTTC.

This chain joins TRBV19 and TRBJ1-5; D gene ambiguous. V gave up 3 bases and J gave up 6 bases, with 12 bases separating them. CDR3 length: 14 residues. Germline-derived CDR1 and CDR2 are LNHDA and SQIVND (reference sequence). CDR3 region: CASSIFWGGQPQHF. The CDR3, as DNA: TGTGCCAGTAGTATTTTCTGGGGAGGTCAGCCCCAGCATTTT.

Remarks on this clone: Other DNA sequences from this sample encode an identical CDR3 as well. This chain uses TRBV19 with TRBJ1-1; D uncertain. V was shortened by 1 base and J by 1 base, with 4 bases between the two germline ends. Germline CDR1 LNHDA, CDR2 SQIVND (reference sequence). The CDR3 loop spans 13 amino acids. CDR3 sequence reads: CASSIGRNTEAFF. The CDR3 DNA reads TGTGCCAGTAGTATAGGCAGGAACACTGAAGCTTTCTTT. The full variable domain, with the rest looked up from reference TRBV19 and TRBJ1-1, is DGGITQSPKYLFRKEGQNVTLSCEQNLNHDAMYWYRQDPGQGLRLIYYSQIVNDFQKGDIAEGYSVSREKKESFPLTVTSAQKNPTAFYLCASSIGRNTEAFFGQGTRLTVV.

This chain joins TRBV2 and TRBJ2-3, with TRBD1 matching 9 bases. The CDR3 length is 15 residues. Germline-derived CDR1 and CDR2 are SNHLY and FYNNEI. V shed 7 bases and J 2 bases; nucleotides not matched to a gene: 7. CDR3 amino acids: CASIRRDRDTDTQYF. In DNA, the CDR3 is TGTGCCAGCATACGCCGGGACAGGGACACAGATACGCAGTATTTT.

CDR3 sequence: CASSRGQGGPYEQYF. CDR3 bases: TGTGCCAGCAGCCGGGGACAGGGGGGGCCTTACGAGCAGTACTTC. The genes are TRBV7-9 and TRBJ2-7; 11 positions match TRBD1. The V and J ends lost 5 bases and 4 bases, in that order; junction bases with no gene match: 7. CDR1 is SEHNR and CDR2 is FQNEAQ in the germline V gene (reference sequence). The CDR3 is 15 residues long.

The genes are TRBV15 and TRBJ1-4; D perhaps matches TRBD1 (6 bases). V dropped 0 bases and J dropped 0 bases, with 8 bases sitting between them. This CDR3 is 16 amino acids long. The germline gives CDR1 LNHNV, CDR2 YYDKDF (reference sequence). CDR3 coding DNA: TGTGCCACCAGCAGAGATAGGACAGCAACTAATGAAAAACTGTTTTTT. It is translated as CATSRDRTATNEKLFF.

The chain is built from TRBV7-2 and TRBJ1-5; D may be TRBD1 (5 bases). This CDR3 is 15 amino acids long. The germline gives CDR1 SGHTA, CDR2 FQGNSA. V lost 0 bases and J lost 8, with 14 bases in between. CDR3 loop: CASSLAYAGTEPQHF. The CDR3 DNA is TGTGCCAGCAGCTTAGCGTACGCGGGGACCGAGCCCCAGCATTTT.

V usage is TRBV6-5 and J usage is TRBJ2-3; maybe TRBD2 (5 bases). Germline V gene lookup returns CDR1 MNHEY and CDR2 SVGAGI. Trimming took off 6 bases at V and 3 bases at J, with 10 bases between the two ends. The CDR3 runs 13 residues. Here the CDR3 DNA reads TGTGCCAGCAGAGCGGAGGATACAGATACGCAGTATTTT. As protein: CASRAEDTDTQYF.

The sample holds a few counts of this clone. Other DNA sequences of this sample code for an identical CDR3. The CDR3 DNA sequence: TGCGCCAGCAGCCAAGATCAGGGATCCAATCAGCCCCAGCATTTT. Translated: CASSQDQGSNQPQHF. The chain has TRBV4-1 and TRBJ1-5; possible D gene TRBD1, 5 bases. Germline CDR1 is MGHRA and CDR2 is YSYEKL. V was shortened by 0 bases and J by 3 bases, with 9 bases between the two germline ends. There are 15 residues in the CDR3.

This chain links TRBV5-1 with TRBJ2-3; 7 nucleotides agree with TRBD1. CDR1 and CDR2 (germline): SGHRS, YFSETQ. The CDR3 has 13 amino acids. With 7 bases clipped from V and 1 base from J, the junction kept 3 bases outside the gene matches. This CDR3 is CASGTGGTDTQYF. CDR3 nucleotide sequence: TGCGCCAGCGGTACAGGGGGCACAGATACGCAGTATTTT.

The rearrangement uses TRBV5-1 and TRBJ2-7, with 12 bases that match TRBD2. CDR3 length equals 15 residues. The V segment lost 1 base and the J segment 5 bases; nucleotides outside the gene matches: 4. Germline assignment: CDR1 SGHRS and CDR2 YFSETQ. CDR3 amino acids: CASSLLAGGPHEQYF. In nucleotides, the CDR3 is TGCGCCAGCAGCTTGCTAGCGGGAGGGCCCCACGAGCAGTACTTC.

Here the CDR3 DNA reads TGTGCCAGCAGCCCTCTGGGGAGGGGAGGCAATCAGCCCCAGCATTTT. It specifies CASSPLGRGGNQPQHF. V is TRBV7-8 and J is TRBJ1-5; D possibly corresponds to TRBD1 (5 bases). Deletions cut 5 bases from V and 2 bases from J, with 16 bases between. CDR3 length equals 16 residues. Germline CDR1 reads SGHVS; CDR2 reads FQNEAQ.

The rearrangement joins TRBV5-1 to TRBJ1-1; D uncertain. Germline V gene data show CDR1 as SGHRS and CDR2 as YFSETQ. V was cut by 1 base and J by 0 bases, with 7 bases left in between. This CDR3 has 14 amino acids. CDR3 loop: CASSLRALNTEAFF. The CDR3 DNA reads TGCGCCAGCAGCTTGCGAGCACTGAACACTGAAGCTTTCTTT.